This TCR beta chain was identified in a study of CD8 T cells in Susac syndrome. Controls were drawn from healthy donors and were matched for age and sex. Negative isolation yielded CD8+ and CD4+ T cells; FACS enriched TEMRA cells. Germline V gene data show CDR1 as LNHNV and CDR2 as YYDKDF (reference sequence). The ends lost 5 bases at V and 0 bases at J; junction bases unmatched: 10. CDR3 length equals 16 residues. RNA, at roughly 0.45 to 1 ug, was reverse transcribed with random hexamers. Amplification of TCR beta CDR3 spanned 54 Vbeta and 13 Jbeta via immunoSEQ multiplex PCR. TCRdb re-called the immunoSEQ multiplex PCR reads with MiXCR, one entry per CDR3 protein. The table lists 110,000 or so distinct CDR3 sequences, about 93% of them singletons, with 0.13% to 0.15% in the top ten.

The material sequenced was CD4+ T cells from PBMCs. The chain couples TRBV15 to TRBJ2-7; 7 nucleotides align to TRBD2. This TCR was recovered from a human donor in good health. The CDR3 sequence: CATSGGLSGLSYEQYF. The DNA of the CDR3 is TGTGCCACCAGCGGGGGACTAAGCGGACTCTCCTACGAGCAGTACTTC.